The sequence of this TCR beta chain was determined in a study of cytomegalovirus exposure and HLA in healthy donors. Losses at the gene ends were 0 bases for V and 2 bases for J; bases not matched to a gene: 2. This CDR3 is built from 15 residues. CDR1 and CDR2 (germline): LGHNA, YSLEER. With 60 Vbeta and 13 Jbeta primers, the PCR was carried out. The assay was immunoSEQ multiplex PCR, and TCRdb's table has in-frame clones only and misses some. The table includes 95,000 to 100,000 clones, about 80% detected once. The chain links TRBV4-3 to TRBJ2-5; 8 bases fit TRBD2. The source material was PBMCs. The receptor's source is a man between 35 and 55 years old in good health and CMV-seronegative. Here the CDR3 reads CASSQELAGQETQYF. The CDR3 DNA reads TGCGCCAGCAGCCAAGAATTAGCGGGGCAAGAGACCCAGTACTTC.